This T cell receptor beta chain was retrieved from a study of metastatic and nonmetastatic thyroid tumors. Findings and limits, study-wide: It was reported that TCR beta diversity was significantly higher in malignant thyroid tumors than benign nodules, in blood and tumor.

Deletions cut 2 bases from V and 10 bases from J, with 12 bases between. CDR1 and CDR2 (germline): DFQATT, SNEGSKA (reference sequence). The CDR3 loop spans 12 amino acids. Thyroid surgery was performed in patients who had received no treatment beforehand. This clone has only one observation. Its specificity is unknown. The authors' processing: In papillary thyroid cancer, a distant-metastasis classifier was built using CDR3 differences across clinicopathological groups. Using MiXCR, TCRdb re-called clones from the PCR reads. The authors' filters were not applied to this entry. Of approximately 7,800 clones detected, about 30% appear once; the ten largest clones hold less than 15%.

The sequenced material came from adjacent normal tissue. The chain is built from TRBV20-1 and TRBJ2-1, with D possibly TRBD2 on 5 matching bases. The sequence was obtained from a female donor with papillary thyroid cancer or a benign thyroid nodule (not recorded which). Some clones in this sample may be carry-over from other donors' samples. CDR3: CSARNPGLEQFF. Written as DNA, the CDR3 is TGCAGTGCTAGAAATCCAGGACTGGAGCAGTTCTTC.